The 22 T cell receptor beta chains presented below share a single source sample, sequenced in a study of control samples from healthy donors and cancer patients. Sequencing was performed with immunoSEQ multiplex PCR; in TCRdb, only in-frame clones are kept and a portion is missing. The sample has approximately 170,000 clones; over 85% are singletons. The sequenced material came from blood. The receptor source for this set is an older woman in good health.

This clone was detected only a few times. Other DNA variants within this sample encode the same CDR3. The chain couples TRBV18 to TRBJ1-5, with 9 bases that match TRBD1. Trimming cost V 3 bases and J 6 bases; bases outside gene matches: 3. The CDR3 covers 14 residues. From germline, CDR1 is KGHSH and CDR2 LQKENI. CDR3 sequence: CASSPGQGGQPQHF. CDR3 coding DNA: TGTGCCAGCTCACCGGGACAGGGTGGTCAGCCCCAGCATTTT.

The gene calls are TRBV6-6 and TRBJ2-3; TRBD2 agrees at 8 bases. CDR1 MNHNY and CDR2 SVGAGI come from the germline V gene (reference sequence). The CDR3 has 16 residues. V gave up 8 bases and J gave up 5 bases; unmatched junction bases: 15. In nucleotides, the CDR3 is TGTGCCAGCCGGGAGGGGAGACCCGGGGCCGGAGATACGCAGTATTTT. Protein product: CASREGRPGAGDTQYF.

This rearrangement joins TRBV5-8 to TRBJ1-1, with D maybe TRBD1 (6 bases). The CDR3 spans 13 residues. Germline CDR1 SGHTS, CDR2 YDEGEE. V shed 2 bases and J shed 5 bases, with 10 bases lying between them. CDR3: CASSLQGGTEAFF. DNA of the CDR3: TGTGCCAGCAGCTTACAGGGTGGAACTGAAGCTTTCTTT.

The gene calls are TRBV21-1 and TRBJ2-1; TRBD2, the table's D call, was not compared with the DNA. TRBV21-1 is a pseudogene segment. The CDR3 is 17 residues long. The CDR3 protein is CASSKAFGTSAYNEQFF. The CDR3 bases are TGTGCCAGCAGCAAAGCCTTTGGGACTAGCGCCTACAATGAGCAGTTCTTC.

V usage is TRBV27 and J usage is TRBJ2-7; no clear D gene. Germline V gives CDR1 MNHEY, CDR2 SMNVEV (reference sequence). Between the trimmed V and J ends, which lost 2 bases and 3 bases, there was a span of 14 bases. The CDR3 loop spans 15 amino acids. CDR3 amino acids: CASSLQAGSFYEQYF. Here the CDR3 DNA reads TGTGCCAGCAGTTTACAGGCCGGGTCGTTCTACGAGCAGTACTTC.

The genes are TRBV9 and TRBJ2-5; 9 nucleotides agree with TRBD2. Trimming took 0 bases from V and 2 from J; bases not matched to a gene: 8. This CDR3 has 17 amino acids. Germline V CDR1 and CDR2: SGDLS, YYNGEE. CDR3 coding DNA: TGTGCCAGCAGCGTAGCTTCCAGCGGGGGGCCTCAAGAGACCCAGTACTTC. Translation gives CASSVASSGGPQETQYF. The full variable domain, its missing parts supplied by reference TRBV9 and TRBJ2-5, is DSGVTQTPKHLITATGQRVTLRCSPRSGDLSVYWYQQSLDQGLQFLIQYYNGEERAKGNILERFSAQQFPDLHSELNLSSLELGDSALYFCASSVASSGGPQETQYFGPGTRLLVL.

The chain carries TRBV19 and TRBJ1-2; D not resolved. Per the germline V gene, CDR1 is LNHDA and CDR2 is SQIVND (reference sequence). The V and J ends lost 4 bases and 0 bases respectively, with 15 bases between them. The CDR3 length is 16 residues. The CDR3 nucleotides read TGTGCCAGTAGTACGCCTTGGGCAGGACCTAACTATGGCTACACCTTC. Translating gives CASSTPWAGPNYGYTF.

This clone was observed once. The rearrangement uses TRBV7-9 and TRBJ1-4; 7 bases agree with TRBD1. V shed 1 base and J 8 bases; nucleotides not matched to a gene: 4. The CDR3 consists of 14 residues. Germline V CDR1 and CDR2: SEHNR, FQNEAQ (reference sequence). CDR3 sequence (DNA): TGTGCCAGCAGCTTAGGAGGGGGCAGAGAAAAACTGTTTTTT. Its translation is CASSLGGGREKLFF.

The V call is TRBV7-2, the J call TRBJ2-2, with D hard to call. The germline V gene encodes CDR1 SGHTA and CDR2 FQGNSA. V was clipped by 3 bases and J by 5 bases, with 10 bases between them. CDR3 length equals 14 residues. CDR3 region: CASSFDAKTGELFF. CDR3 coding DNA: TGTGCCAGCAGCTTTGATGCTAAAACCGGGGAGCTGTTTTTT.

The chain links TRBV3-1 (or the pseudogene TRBV3-2) to TRBJ1-2; 10 nucleotides line up with TRBD1. Germline V gene lookup returns CDR1 LGHDT and CDR2 YNNKEL (reference sequence). The CDR3 has 15 amino acids. Trimming at V came to 7 bases and at J to 4 bases, leaving 9 bases not matched to a gene. Written as DNA, the CDR3 is TGTGCCAGCAACATGAGACAGGGGGCGGGCTATGGCTACACCTTC. It yields the protein CASNMRQGAGYGYTF.

J is TRBJ1-2 and V is TRBV7-9; D is unresolved. This CDR3 is 14 amino acids long. The germline V gene has CDR1 SEHNR and CDR2 FQNEAQ (reference sequence). Trimming shortened V by 6 bases and J by 0 bases, and 11 bases separated the two germline ends. The CDR3 here is CASREGATNYGYTF. In DNA, the CDR3 is TGTGCCAGCAGAGAGGGAGCTACTAACTATGGCTACACCTTC.

This clone was observed once. The chain carries TRBV3-1 (or the pseudogene TRBV3-2) and TRBJ2-4, with 8 bases lining up with TRBD2. The CDR3 is 16 amino acids. Losses at the gene ends were 0 bases for V and 4 bases for J; bases not matched to a gene: 5. Germline V gives CDR1 LGHDT, CDR2 YNNKEL (reference sequence). The CDR3 DNA sequence: TGTGCCAGCAGCCAAGACTTGGGCGGGGGGAAAAACATTCAGTACTTC. It encodes CASSQDLGGGKNIQYF.

V is TRBV6-5 and J is TRBJ2-7; D possibly uses TRBD1 or TRBD2 (5 bases each). The V and J ends lost 5 bases and 2 bases respectively, with 16 bases between them. CDR3 size: 15 residues. Germline V CDR1 and CDR2: MNHEY, SVGAGI. The CDR3 nucleotides read TGTGCCAGCAGTCTCGGGTGGGGGTTGGCCTACGAGCAGTACTTC. This translates into CASSLGWGLAYEQYF.

The chain couples TRBV6-5 to TRBJ1-6; 8 positions agree with TRBD1. There are 14 residues in the CDR3. V lost 7 bases to trimming and J lost 10 bases; unmatched junction nucleotides: 9. The germline V gene encodes CDR1 MNHEY and CDR2 SVGAGI. This chain's CDR3 is CASTPDRGRSPLHF. DNA for the CDR3: TGTGCCAGCACGCCAGACAGGGGAAGATCACCCCTCCACTTT.

The chain recombines TRBV6-5 with TRBJ1-1; D uncertain. V lost 6 bases and J 1 base, leaving 9 bases between the germline ends. Germline V lookup: CDR1 MNHEY, CDR2 SVGAGI. CDR3 length: 13 residues. The CDR3 coding sequence is TGTGCCAGCAGCCCCTACGAGAACACTGAAGCTTTCTTT. This codes for CASSPYENTEAFF.

This sequence joins TRBV2 and TRBJ1-1; D not certain. The V end lost 6 bases, the J end lost 5 bases, and 10 bases lay between the germline ends. The CDR3 covers 12 residues. Germline V gene sequence: CDR1 SNHLY, CDR2 FYNNEI. The CDR3 spells CASRLDPTEAFF. Here the CDR3 DNA reads TGTGCCAGCAGACTCGACCCAACTGAAGCTTTCTTT.

About this clone: The same CDR3 is also encoded by other DNA sequences in this sample. The chain uses TRBV7-9 and TRBJ1-1; TRBD1 agrees at 8 bases. The V segment lost 5 bases and the J segment 0 bases; nucleotides outside the gene matches: 5. This CDR3 region has 15 residues. CDR1 is SEHNR, CDR2 FQNEAQ, per germline (reference sequence). The CDR3 DNA sequence: TGTGCCAGCAGCCTTGGACAGGGACTGAACACTGAAGCTTTCTTT. Translation gives CASSLGQGLNTEAFF.

The gene calls are TRBV7-9 and TRBJ1-1, with a tentative D call TRBD1 (6 bases). Per germline, CDR1 SEHNR and CDR2 FQNEAQ (reference sequence). The CDR3 sequence is 11 residues long. V was cut by 2 bases and J by 9 bases, with 7 bases left in between. CDR3 residues: CASSLWGQAFF. In DNA form, the CDR3 reads TGTGCCAGCAGCTTATGGGGGCAAGCTTTCTTT.

This chain connects TRBV27 to TRBJ2-7; 13 bases line up with TRBD2. CDR3 length: 18 amino acids. Germline assignment: CDR1 MNHEY and CDR2 SMNVEV (reference sequence). V lost 2 bases and J lost 0; bases outside the gene matches: 7. DNA of the CDR3: TGTGCCAGCAGTTTAAGGACTAGCGGGGGAGCAACCTCCTACGAGCAGTACTTC. This encodes CASSLRTSGGATSYEQYF.

The chain combines TRBV7-2 with TRBJ1-2; D is uncertain. Deletions cut 2 bases from V and 6 bases from J, with 13 bases between. CDR3 length equals 14 residues. Germline CDR1 is SGHTA and CDR2 is FQGNSA. The CDR3 protein is CASSLISPAHGYTF. The CDR3 DNA sequence: TGTGCCAGCAGCTTAATTTCACCAGCTCATGGCTACACCTTC. Full variable domain (missing parts from reference TRBV7-2 and TRBJ1-2): GAGVSQSPSNKVTEKGKDVELRCDPISGHTALYWYRQSLGQGLEFLIYFQGNSAPDKSGLPSDRFSAERTGGSVSTLTIQRTQQEDSAVYLCASSLISPAHGYTFGSGTRLTVV.

This chain links TRBV7-9 with TRBJ2-3; 8 bases are a match to TRBD1. The length of the CDR3 is 15 residues. From germline, CDR1 is SEHNR and CDR2 FQNEAQ (reference sequence). V dropped 3 bases and J dropped 3; count of bases not matched to a gene: 5. CDR3 in amino acids: CASSFLDRGTDTQYF. CDR3 in DNA: TGTGCCAGCAGCTTTCTCGACAGGGGAACAGATACGCAGTATTTT. Together with reference TRBV7-9 and TRBJ2-3, the CDR3 gives the full variable domain: DTGVSQNPRHKITKRGQNVTFRCDPISEHNRLYWYRQTLGQGPEFLTYFQNEAQLEKSRLLSDRFSAERPKGSFSTLEIQRTEQGDSAMYLCASSFLDRGTDTQYFGPGTRLTVL.

The chain employs TRBV19 and TRBJ2-7; TRBD2 agrees at 9 bases. CDR3 size: 15 residues. The J segment lost 3 bases and the V segment lost 7 bases, leaving 10 bases of the junction unmatched. The germline gives CDR1 LNHDA, CDR2 SQIVND (reference sequence). The CDR3 spells CASMAGLAGNYEQYF. DNA for the CDR3: TGTGCCAGTATGGCGGGCCTAGCGGGGAACTACGAGCAGTACTTC.